The T cell receptor (beta chain) under discussion was sequenced for a study of spatial heterogeneity in lung cancer. Whole-study context: The study consistently detected more beta-chain than alpha-chain sequences.

This clonotype has only a few counts. A read error may produce the germline difference seen at one junction end. Time point meaning: blood at routine non-recurrence follow-up after resection. Germline CDR1 is KGHSH and CDR2 is LQKENI. The length of the CDR3 is 15 residues. Each TCR cDNA molecule bore a unique molecular identifier. TCRdb itself ran the 5' RACE reads through MiXCR, one entry per CDR3 protein. The table includes 110,000 or so distinct CDR3 sequences, more than 10% detected once. This rearrangement joins TRBV18 to TRBJ2-5, with 7 bases matching TRBD1. The sequenced sample was PBMCs, obtained at follow-up. The TCR was taken from a female donor with early-stage non-small cell lung cancer. The CDR3 spells CANSPNRGKTETQYF. In nucleotides, the CDR3 is TGTGCCAACTCACCTAACAGGGGTAAAACGGAGACCCAGTACTTC. Combining the CDR3 with reference TRBV18 and TRBJ2-5 gives the whole variable domain NAGVMQNPRHLVRRRGQEARLRCSPMKGHSHVYWYRQLPEEGLKFMVYLQKENIIDESGMPKERFSAEFPKEGPSILRIQQVVRGDSAAYFCANSPNRGKTETQYFGPGTRLLVL.